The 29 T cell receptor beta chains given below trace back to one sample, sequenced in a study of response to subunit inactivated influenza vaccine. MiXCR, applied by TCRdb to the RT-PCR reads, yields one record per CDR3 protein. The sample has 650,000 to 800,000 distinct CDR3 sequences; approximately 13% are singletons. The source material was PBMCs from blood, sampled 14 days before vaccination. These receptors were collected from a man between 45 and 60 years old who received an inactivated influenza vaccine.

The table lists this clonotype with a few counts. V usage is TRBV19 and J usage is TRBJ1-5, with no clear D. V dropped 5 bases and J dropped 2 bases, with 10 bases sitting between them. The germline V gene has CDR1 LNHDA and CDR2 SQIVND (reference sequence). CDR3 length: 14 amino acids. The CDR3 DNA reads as TGTGCCAGTAGTTCAGGCCACCGCAATCAGCCCCAGCATTTT. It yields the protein CASSSGHRNQPQHF. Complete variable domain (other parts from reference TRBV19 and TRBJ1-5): DGGITQSPKYLFRKEGQNVTLSCEQNLNHDAMYWYRQDPGQGLRLIYYSQIVNDFQKGDIAEGYSVSREKKESFPLTVTSAQKNPTAFYLCASSSGHRNQPQHFGDGTRLSIL.

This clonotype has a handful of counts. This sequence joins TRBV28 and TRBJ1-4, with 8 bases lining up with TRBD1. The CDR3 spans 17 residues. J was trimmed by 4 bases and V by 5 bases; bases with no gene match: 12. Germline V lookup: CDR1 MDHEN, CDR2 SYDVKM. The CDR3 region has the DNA TGTGCCAGCAGTCATACACCCGACAGGGGAGATAATGAAAAACTGTTTTTT. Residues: CASSHTPDRGDNEKLFF.

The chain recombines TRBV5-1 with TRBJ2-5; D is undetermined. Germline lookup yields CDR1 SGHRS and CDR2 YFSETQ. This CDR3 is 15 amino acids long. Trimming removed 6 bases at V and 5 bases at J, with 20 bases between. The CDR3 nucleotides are TGCGCCAGCACCCTACGAGGCCAATTGAGGGAGACCCAGTACTTC. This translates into CASTLRGQLRETQYF.

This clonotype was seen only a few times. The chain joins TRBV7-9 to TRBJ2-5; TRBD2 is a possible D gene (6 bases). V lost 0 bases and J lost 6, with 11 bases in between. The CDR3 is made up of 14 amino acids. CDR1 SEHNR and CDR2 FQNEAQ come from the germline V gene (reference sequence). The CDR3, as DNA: TGTGCCAGCAGCTTAGCTACAGGAGGGAAGACCCAGTACTTC. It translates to CASSLATGGKTQYF.

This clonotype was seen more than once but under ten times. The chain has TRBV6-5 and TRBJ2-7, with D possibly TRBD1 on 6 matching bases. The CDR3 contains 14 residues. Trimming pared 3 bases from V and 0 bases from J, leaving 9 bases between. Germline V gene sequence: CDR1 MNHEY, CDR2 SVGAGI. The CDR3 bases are TGTGCCAGCAGTTATACAGGGACCTCCTACGAGCAGTACTTC. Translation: CASSYTGTSYEQYF.

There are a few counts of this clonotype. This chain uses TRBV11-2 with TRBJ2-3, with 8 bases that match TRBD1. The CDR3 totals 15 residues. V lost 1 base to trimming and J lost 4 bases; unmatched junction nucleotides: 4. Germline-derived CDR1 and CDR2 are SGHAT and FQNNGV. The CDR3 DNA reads TGTGCCAGCAGCTTAGGGACAGGGCGGGCAGATACGCAGTATTTT. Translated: CASSLGTGRADTQYF. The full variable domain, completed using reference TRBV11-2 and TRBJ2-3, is EAGVAQSPRYKIIEKRQSVAFWCNPISGHATLYWYQQILGQGPKLLIQFQNNGVVDDSQLPKDRFSAERLKGVDSTLKIQPAKLEDSAVYLCASSLGTGRADTQYFGPGTRLTVL.

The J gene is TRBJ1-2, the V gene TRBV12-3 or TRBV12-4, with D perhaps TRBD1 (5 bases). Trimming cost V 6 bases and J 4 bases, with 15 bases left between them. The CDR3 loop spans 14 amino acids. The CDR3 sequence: CASRMGQISYGYTF. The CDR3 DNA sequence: TGTGCCAGCAGAATGGGGCAGATAAGCTATGGCTACACCTTC.

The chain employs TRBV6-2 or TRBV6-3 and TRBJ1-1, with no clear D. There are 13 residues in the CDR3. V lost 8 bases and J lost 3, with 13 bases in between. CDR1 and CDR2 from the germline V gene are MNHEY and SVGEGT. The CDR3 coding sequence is TGTGCCAGCGTTGGCGTTGTGGACACTGAAGCTTTCTTT. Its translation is CASVGVVDTEAFF.

The CDR3: CASSAADQETQYF. CDR3 nucleotides: TGTGCCAGCAGTGCGGCAGATCAAGAGACCCAGTACTTC. This rearrangement joins TRBV7-9 to TRBJ2-5; the D is unclear. Germline assignment: CDR1 SEHNR and CDR2 FQNEAQ (reference sequence). The CDR3 contains 13 residues. V was shortened by 6 bases and J by 2 bases, with 10 bases between the two germline ends.

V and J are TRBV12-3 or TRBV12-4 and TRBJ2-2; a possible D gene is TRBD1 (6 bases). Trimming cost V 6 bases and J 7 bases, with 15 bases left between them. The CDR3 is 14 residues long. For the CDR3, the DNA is TGTGCCAGCAGGATTAACAGGGCTGGCGGGGAGCTGTTTTTT. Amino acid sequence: CASRINRAGGELFF.

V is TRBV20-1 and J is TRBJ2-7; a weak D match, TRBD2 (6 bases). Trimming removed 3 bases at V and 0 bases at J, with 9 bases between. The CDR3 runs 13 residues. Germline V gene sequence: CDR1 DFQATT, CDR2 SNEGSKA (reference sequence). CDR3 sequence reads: CSASPSASYEQYF. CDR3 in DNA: TGCAGTGCTAGCCCTAGCGCCTCCTACGAGCAGTACTTC.

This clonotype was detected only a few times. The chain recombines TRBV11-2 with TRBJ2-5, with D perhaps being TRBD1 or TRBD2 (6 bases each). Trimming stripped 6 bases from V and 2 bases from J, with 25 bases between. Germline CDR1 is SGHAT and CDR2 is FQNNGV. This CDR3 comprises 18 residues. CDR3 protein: CASSPGWGAQSQQETQYF. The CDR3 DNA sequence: TGTGCCAGCAGTCCTGGTTGGGGGGCCCAATCCCAACAAGAGACCCAGTACTTC.

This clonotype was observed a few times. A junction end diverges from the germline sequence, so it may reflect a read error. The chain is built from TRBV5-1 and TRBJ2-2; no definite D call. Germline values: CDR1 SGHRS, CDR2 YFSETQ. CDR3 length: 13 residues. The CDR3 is CTSSLALGGELFF. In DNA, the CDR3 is TGTACCAGCAGCTTGGCGTTGGGCGGGGAGCTGTTTTTT.

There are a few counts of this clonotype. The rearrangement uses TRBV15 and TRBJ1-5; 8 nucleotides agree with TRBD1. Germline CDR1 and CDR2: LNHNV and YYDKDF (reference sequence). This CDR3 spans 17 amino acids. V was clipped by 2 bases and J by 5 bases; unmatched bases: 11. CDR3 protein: CATSRTDRARDYQPQHF. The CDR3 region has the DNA TGTGCCACCAGCAGAACGGACAGGGCGAGAGATTATCAGCCCCAGCATTTT.

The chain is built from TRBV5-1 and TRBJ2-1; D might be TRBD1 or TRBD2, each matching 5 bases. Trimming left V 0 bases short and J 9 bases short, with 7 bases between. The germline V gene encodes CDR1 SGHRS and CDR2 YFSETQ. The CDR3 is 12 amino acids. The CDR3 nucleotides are TGCGCCAGCAGCTTGGACGGGGCTGAGCAGTTCTTC. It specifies CASSLDGAEQFF.

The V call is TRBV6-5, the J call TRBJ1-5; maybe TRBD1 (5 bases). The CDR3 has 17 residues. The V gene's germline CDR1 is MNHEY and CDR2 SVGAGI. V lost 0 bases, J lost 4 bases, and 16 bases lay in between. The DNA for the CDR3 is TGTGCCAGCAGTTACTCGAGCCGGGGGGTTGGGAATCAGCCCCAGCATTTT. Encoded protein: CASSYSSRGVGNQPQHF.

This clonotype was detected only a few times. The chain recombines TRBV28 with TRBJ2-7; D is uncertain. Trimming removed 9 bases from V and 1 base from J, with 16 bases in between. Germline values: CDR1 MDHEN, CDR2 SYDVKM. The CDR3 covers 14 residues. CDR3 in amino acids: CARKRHSRSYEQYF. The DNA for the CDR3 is TGTGCCAGGAAAAGACACAGCAGATCCTACGAGCAGTACTTC.

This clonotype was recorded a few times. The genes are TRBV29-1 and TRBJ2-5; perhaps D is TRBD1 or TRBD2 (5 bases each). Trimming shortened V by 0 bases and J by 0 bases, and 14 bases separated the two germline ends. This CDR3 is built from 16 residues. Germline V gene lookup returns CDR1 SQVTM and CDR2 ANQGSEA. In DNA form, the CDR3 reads TGCAGCGTTGAAGATTTTAACCGGGACGACCAAGAGACCCAGTACTTC. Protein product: CSVEDFNRDDQETQYF.

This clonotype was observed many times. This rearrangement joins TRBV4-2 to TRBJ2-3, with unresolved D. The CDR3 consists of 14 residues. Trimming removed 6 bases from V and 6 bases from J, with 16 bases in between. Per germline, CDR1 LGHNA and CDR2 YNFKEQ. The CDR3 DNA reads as TGTGCCAGCAGAAGAGTAACTGTCCAGGATACGCAGTATTTT. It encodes CASRRVTVQDTQYF.

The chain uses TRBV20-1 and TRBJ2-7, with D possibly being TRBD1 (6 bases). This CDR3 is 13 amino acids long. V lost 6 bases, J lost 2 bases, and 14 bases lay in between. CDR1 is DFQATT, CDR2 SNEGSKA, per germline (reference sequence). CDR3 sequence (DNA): TGCAGTGCGGACCCGGGACATACCTACGAGCAGTACTTC. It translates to CSADPGHTYEQYF.

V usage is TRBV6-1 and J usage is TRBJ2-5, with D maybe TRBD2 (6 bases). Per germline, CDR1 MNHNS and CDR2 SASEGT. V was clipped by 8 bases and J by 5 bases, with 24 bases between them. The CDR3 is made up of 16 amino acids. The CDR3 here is CASASNAARGRETQYF. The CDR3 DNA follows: TGTGCCAGCGCCTCCAACGCCGCGCGGGGCCGGGAGACCCAGTACTTC.

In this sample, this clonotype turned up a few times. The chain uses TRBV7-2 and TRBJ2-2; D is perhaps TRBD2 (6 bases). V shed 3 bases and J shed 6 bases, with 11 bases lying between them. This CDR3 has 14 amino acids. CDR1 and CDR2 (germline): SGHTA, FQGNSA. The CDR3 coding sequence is TGTGCCAGCAGCTTTGGCAGGGAGGCCGGGGAGCTGTTTTTT. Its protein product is CASSFGREAGELFF.

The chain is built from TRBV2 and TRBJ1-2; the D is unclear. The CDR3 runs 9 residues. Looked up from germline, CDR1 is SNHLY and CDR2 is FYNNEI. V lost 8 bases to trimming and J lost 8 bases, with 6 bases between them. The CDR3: CASLGGYTF. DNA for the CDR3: TGTGCCAGCTTGGGGGGCTACACCTTC.

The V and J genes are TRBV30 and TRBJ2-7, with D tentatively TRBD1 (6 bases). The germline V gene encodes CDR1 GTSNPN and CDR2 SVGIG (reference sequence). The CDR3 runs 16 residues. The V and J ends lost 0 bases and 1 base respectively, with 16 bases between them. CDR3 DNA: TGTGCCTGGAGTGTGGCCCCAAGGACAGCGTCCTACGAGCAGTACTTC. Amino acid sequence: CAWSVAPRTASYEQYF.

CDR3 residues: CASSSDWINQPQHF. The CDR3 nucleotides read TGTGCCAGCAGCTCCGATTGGATCAATCAGCCCCAGCATTTT. The chain is built from TRBV7-2 and TRBJ1-5, with D unclear. The V and J ends lost 4 bases and 3 bases respectively, with 10 bases between them. Germline loops: CDR1 SGHTA, CDR2 FQGNSA. There are 14 residues in the CDR3. The entire variable domain, with the rest obtained from reference TRBV7-2 and TRBJ1-5, is as follows: GAGVSQSPSNKVTEKGKDVELRCDPISGHTALYWYRQSLGQGLEFLIYFQGNSAPDKSGLPSDRFSAERTGGSVSTLTIQRTQQEDSAVYLCASSSDWINQPQHFGDGTRLSIL.

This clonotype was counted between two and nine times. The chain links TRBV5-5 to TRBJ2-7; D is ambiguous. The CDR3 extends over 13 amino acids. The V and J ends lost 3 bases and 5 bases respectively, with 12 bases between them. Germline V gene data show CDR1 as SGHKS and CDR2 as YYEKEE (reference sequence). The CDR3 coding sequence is TGTGCCAGCAGCTCCGGGCTCCAGAACGAGCAGTACTTC. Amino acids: CASSSGLQNEQYF.

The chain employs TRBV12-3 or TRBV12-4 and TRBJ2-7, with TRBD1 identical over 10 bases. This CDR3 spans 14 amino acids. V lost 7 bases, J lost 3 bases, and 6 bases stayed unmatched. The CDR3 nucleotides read TGTGCCAGCACCTGGACAGGGGGGGACTACGAGCAGTACTTC. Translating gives CASTWTGGDYEQYF.

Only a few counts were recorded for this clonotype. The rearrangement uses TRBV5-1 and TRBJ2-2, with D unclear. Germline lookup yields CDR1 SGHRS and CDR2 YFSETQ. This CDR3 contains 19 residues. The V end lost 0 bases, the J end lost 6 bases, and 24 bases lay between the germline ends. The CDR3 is CASSLGAGLPLYSSGELFF. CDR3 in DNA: TGCGCCAGCAGCTTGGGGGCAGGATTACCCTTGTACTCCTCCGGGGAGCTGTTTTTT.

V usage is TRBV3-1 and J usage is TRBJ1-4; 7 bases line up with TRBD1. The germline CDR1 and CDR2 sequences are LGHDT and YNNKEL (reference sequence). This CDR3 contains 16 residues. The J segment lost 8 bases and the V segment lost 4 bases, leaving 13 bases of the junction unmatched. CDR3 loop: CASSRKQGSGSEKLFF. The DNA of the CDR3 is TGTGCCAGCAGCCGCAAACAGGGGAGTGGATCGGAAAAACTGTTTTTT.